Listed below are T cell receptor beta chains from one sample, sequenced in a study of blood T cell repertoires in COVID-19. Data came from immunoSEQ multiplex PCR; TCRdb stores just in-frame clones and leaves some out. The table has about 200,000 clones, 70% to 90% seen once. Specimen: peripheral blood. The source is a man in his sixties with acute or convalescent COVID-19. The CDR3 runs from the conserved cysteine through the conserved F or W. D genes are given only for firm matches. Where a row states a size, it is once, few, many or the class of an expanded clone; other rows omit it.

clone size	V gene	D gene	J gene	CDR3 protein	CDR3 DNA
-	TRBV11-3	TRBD2	TRBJ2-1	CASSLGIIAGGNNEQFF	TGTGCCAGCAGCTTAGGCATAATAGCGGGGGGCAACAATGAGCAGTTCTTC
-	TRBV6-5	TRBD1	TRBJ1-4	CASSRDRGNEKLFF	TGTGCCAGCAGCCGGGACAGGGGCAATGAAAAACTGTTTTTT
-	TRBV27	-	TRBJ1-1	CASSRGMNTEAFF	TGTGCCAGCTCGCGGGGGATGAACACTGAAGCTTTCTTT
-	TRBV7-3	TRBD2	TRBJ2-5	CASSLTHSGGQQETQYF	TGTGCCAGCAGCTTAACGCACAGCGGGGGGCAACAAGAGACCCAGTACTTC
-	TRBV6-6	TRBD1	TRBJ2-7	CASSYSSGTGNYEQYF	TGTGCCAGCAGTTACTCTTCCGGGACAGGGAACTACGAGCAGTACTTC
-	TRBV21-1	-	TRBJ1-2	CASSKKRENAETSRGYTF	TGTGCCAGCAGCAAAAAGAGGGAAAACGCAGAGACCTCACGTGGCTACACCTTC
-	TRBV10-1	TRBD2	TRBJ2-3	CASSDPGLVTDTQYF	TGCGCCAGCAGTGACCCGGGACTAGTCACAGATACGCAGTATTTT
-	TRBV7-2	TRBD1	TRBJ1-4	CASSAPGTATNEKLFF	TGTGCCAGCAGCGCCCCCGGGACAGCGACTAATGAAAAACTGTTTTTT
-	TRBV19	-	TRBJ1-1	CASEQGNTEAFF	TGTGCCAGCGAACAGGGGAACACTGAAGCTTTCTTT
-	TRBV5-1	-	TRBJ1-1	CASSPLLGVSNTEAFF	TGCGCCAGCAGCCCACTTTTAGGGGTCTCGAACACTGAAGCTTTCTTT
-	TRBV11-3	TRBD1	TRBJ2-7	CASSWTGASYEQYF	TGTGCCAGCAGCTGGACAGGGGCGTCCTACGAGCAGTACTTC
once	TRBV6-6	-	TRBJ1-2	CASSRQAGQSGANYGYTF	TGTGCCAGCAGTCGACAGGCCGGCCAGTCCGGCGCCAACTATGGCTACACCTTC
-	TRBV6-5	-	TRBJ2-1	CASSLDGASSQFF	TGTGCCAGCAGCCTTGATGGAGCGTCCTCTCAGTTCTTC
-	TRBV24-1	-	TRBJ1-3	CATGSSGVGNTIYF	TGTGCCACCGGGTCTAGCGGGGTGGGAAACACCATATATTTT
once	TRBV7-9	TRBD1	TRBJ1-2	CASSHTPGQGNGYTF	TGTGCCAGCAGCCACACGCCGGGACAGGGGAACGGCTACACCTTC
-	TRBV6-5	TRBD1	TRBJ1-2	CASSYQGAQGYTF	TGTGCCAGCAGTTACCAGGGGGCGCAGGGCTACACCTTC
-	TRBV5-6	-	TRBJ1-2	CASRAWGANYGYTF	TGTGCCAGCAGGGCTTGGGGAGCTAACTATGGCTACACCTTC
-	TRBV4-3	-	TRBJ1-2	CASSQDGAMKGYTF	TGCGCCAGCAGCCAAGATGGAGCGATGAAAGGCTACACCTTC
-	TRBV5-1	TRBD2	TRBJ2-1	CASSLVPSGASSYNEQFF	TGCGCCAGCAGCTTGGTTCCTAGCGGGGCCAGCTCCTACAATGAGCAGTTCTTC
-	TRBV3-1/TRBV3-2	TRBD1	TRBJ1-1	CASSLGTGVTEAFF	TGTGCCAGCAGCCTCGGGACAGGGGTCACTGAAGCTTTCTTT
once	TRBV3-1/TRBV3-2	-	TRBJ2-2	CASSQGGLGGLKLFF	TGTGCCAGCAGCCAAGGCGGGCTAGGTGGGCTGAAGCTGTTTTTT
-	TRBV19	TRBD1	TRBJ2-7	CASSIVVRGQNEQYF	TGTGCCAGTAGTATAGTTGTCAGGGGGCAAAACGAGCAGTACTTC
few	TRBV3-1/TRBV3-2	-	TRBJ1-5	CASSARGGNQPQHF	TGTGCCAGCAGCGCCCGGGGGGGCAATCAGCCCCAGCATTTT
-	TRBV19	-	TRBJ1-4	CASSIATGSGEKLFF	TGTGCCAGTAGTATCGCGACAGGTTCGGGTGAAAAACTGTTTTTT
-	TRBV29-1	-	TRBJ2-7	CSVVRQGHEQYF	TGCAGCGTTGTACGGCAGGGCCACGAGCAGTACTTC
-	TRBV19	-	TRBJ2-2	CASSMARGGNTGELFF	TGTGCCAGTAGTATGGCCAGGGGTGGAAACACCGGGGAGCTGTTTTTT
-	TRBV18	TRBD2	TRBJ2-1	CASSLAGGQNEQFF	TGTGCCAGCTCACTAGCGGGGGGGCAGAATGAGCAGTTCTTC
-	TRBV18	-	TRBJ1-2	CASSDGRNYGYTF	TGTGCCAGCTCCGACGGCAGGAACTATGGCTACACCTTC
-	TRBV5-4	TRBD2	TRBJ2-7	CASSLGTSGAPYEQYF	TGTGCCAGCAGCTTGGGGACTAGCGGGGCGCCCTACGAGCAGTACTTC
-	TRBV28	-	TRBJ2-4	CASNLGGIQYF	TGTGCCAGCAACCTCGGGGGCATTCAGTACTTC
-	TRBV5-1	TRBD2	TRBJ2-7	CASSLGLAGGRGEQYF	TGCGCCAGCAGCTTGGGGCTAGCGGGGGGGCGAGGAGAGCAGTACTTC
-	TRBV27	TRBD2	TRBJ2-3	CASSLSGRSSGGPDTQYF	TGTGCCAGCAGTTTATCCGGGCGGTCTAGCGGGGGTCCAGATACGCAGTATTTT
-	TRBV29-1	TRBD1	TRBJ2-1	CSGLLTGNNEQFF	TGCAGCGGACTATTGACAGGGAACAATGAGCAGTTCTTC
few	TRBV5-4	-	TRBJ1-2	CASSLGPGDYGYTF	TGTGCCAGCAGCTTGGGGCCGGGGGACTATGGCTACACCTTC
-	TRBV3-1/TRBV3-2	TRBD2	TRBJ2-2	CASSQRAGGPSGELFF	TGTGCCAGCAGCCAGAGAGCGGGGGGGCCATCCGGGGAGCTGTTTTTT
-	TRBV6-1	TRBD1	TRBJ2-6	CASSAQGARGANVLTF	TGTGCCAGCAGTGCCCAGGGGGCGCGGGGGGCCAACGTCCTGACTTTC
-	TRBV3-1/TRBV3-2	TRBD2	TRBJ2-1	CASSHPSGGQGNEQFF	TGTGCCAGCAGCCACCCCTCGGGGGGGCAGGGCAATGAGCAGTTCTTC
-	TRBV11-3	TRBD2	TRBJ2-1	CASSSRTSSYNEQFF	TGTGCCAGCAGCTCCAGGACTAGCTCCTACAATGAGCAGTTCTTC
-	TRBV18	-	TRBJ1-2	CASSPGGLGASNYGYTF	TGTGCCAGCTCACCAGGTGGGCTGGGGGCCTCGAACTATGGCTACACCTTC
-	TRBV19	TRBD1	TRBJ1-2	CASISARGGAGYGYTF	TGTGCCAGTATCTCTGCGAGAGGGGGCGCCGGCTATGGCTACACCTTC
once	TRBV19	TRBD1	TRBJ1-2	CASSTTRDSFNYGYTF	TGTGCCAGTAGTACTACCCGGGACAGCTTCAACTATGGCTACACCTTC
once	TRBV2	-	TRBJ2-7	CASSESGGGAYEQYF	TGTGCCAGCAGTGAATCCGGAGGGGGCGCCTACGAGCAGTACTTC
-	TRBV6-4	TRBD2	TRBJ2-1	CASSTEAGNYNEQFF	TGTGCCAGCAGTACCGAAGCGGGAAACTACAATGAGCAGTTCTTC
-	TRBV10-2	-	TRBJ2-1	CASSESEGGAGISNEQFF	TGCGCCAGCAGTGAGTCGGAGGGGGGGGCCGGAATATCCAATGAGCAGTTCTTC
-	TRBV5-6	TRBD1	TRBJ2-7	CASSGGKGAAGYEQYF	TGTGCCAGCAGTGGCGGCAAGGGGGCTGCCGGGTACGAGCAGTACTTC
once	TRBV7-2	TRBD2	TRBJ2-1	CASSLKEGTSDWDEQFF	TGTGCCAGCAGCTTAAAGGAGGGGACTAGCGATTGGGATGAGCAGTTCTTC
-	TRBV28	TRBD1	TRBJ1-1	CASRWTGMNTEAFF	TGTGCCAGCAGATGGACAGGCATGAACACTGAAGCTTTCTTT
once	TRBV5-3	TRBD1	TRBJ1-5	CARSYGTGINQPQHF	TGTGCCAGAAGCTACGGGACAGGGATTAATCAGCCCCAGCATTTT
-	TRBV18	TRBD1	TRBJ2-1	CASSRSRTGTYNEQFF	TGTGCCAGCTCACGCTCGCGGACAGGAACCTACAATGAGCAGTTCTTC
once	TRBV5-1	-	TRBJ1-4	CASSPGMALKEKLFF	TGCGCCAGCAGCCCTGGTATGGCCCTTAAGGAAAAACTGTTTTTT
-	TRBV5-5	TRBD2	TRBJ2-7	CASSPLAGGGNEQYF	TGTGCCAGCAGCCCACTAGCGGGGGGGGGCAACGAGCAGTACTTC
-	TRBV18	TRBD1	TRBJ2-7	CASSSPGQGFNEQYF	TGTGCCAGCTCTTCCCCCGGACAGGGGTTCAACGAGCAGTACTTC
-	TRBV7-8	-	TRBJ2-3	CASSPPSPGALYTQYF	TGTGCCAGCAGCCCTCCTTCTCCGGGAGCCCTTTATACGCAGTATTTT
few	TRBV5-8	-	TRBJ2-2	CASSFNGHSAGELFF	TGTGCCAGCAGCTTTAATGGTCATTCGGCCGGGGAGCTGTTTTTT
-	TRBV5-6	TRBD1	TRBJ2-7	CASSLAAGGSFSSYEQYF	TGTGCCAGCAGCTTGGCGGCAGGGGGCAGCTTTAGCTCCTACGAGCAGTACTTC